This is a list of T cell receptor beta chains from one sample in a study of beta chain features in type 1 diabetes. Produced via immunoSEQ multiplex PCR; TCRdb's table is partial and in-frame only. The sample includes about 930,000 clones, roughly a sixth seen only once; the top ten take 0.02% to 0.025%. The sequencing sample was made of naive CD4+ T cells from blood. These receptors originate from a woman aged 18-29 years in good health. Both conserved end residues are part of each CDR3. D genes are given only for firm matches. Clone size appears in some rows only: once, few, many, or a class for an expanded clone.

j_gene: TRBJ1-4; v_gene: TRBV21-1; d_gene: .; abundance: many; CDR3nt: TGTGCCAGCTTGTCCCGGGCGAATGAAAAACTGTTTTTT; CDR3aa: CASLSRANEKLFF
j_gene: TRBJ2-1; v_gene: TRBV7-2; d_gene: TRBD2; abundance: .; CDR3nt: TGTGCCAGCAGCTCCACTAGCGGGAGGGCCAATGAGCAGTTCTTC; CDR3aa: CASSSTSGRANEQFF
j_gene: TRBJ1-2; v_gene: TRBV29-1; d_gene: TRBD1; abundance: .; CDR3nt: TGCAGCGCCAATGTCGGCACAGGGGATGTCTATGGCTACACCTTC; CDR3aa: CSANVGTGDVYGYTF
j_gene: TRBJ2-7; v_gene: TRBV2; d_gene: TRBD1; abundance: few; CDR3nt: TGTGCCAGCATGGCCGGACAGGGGAACTACGAGCAGTACTTC; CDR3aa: CASMAGQGNYEQYF
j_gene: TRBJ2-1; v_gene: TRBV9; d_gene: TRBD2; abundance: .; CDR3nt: TGTGCCAGCAGCCAAGCGGGAGACGCCTACAATGAGCAGTTCTTC; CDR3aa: CASSQAGDAYNEQFF
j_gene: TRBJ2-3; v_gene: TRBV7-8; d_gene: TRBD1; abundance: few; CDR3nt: TGTGCCAGCAGTTACGGGACAGGGGGCGTAGATACGCAGTATTTT; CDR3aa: CASSYGTGGVDTQYF
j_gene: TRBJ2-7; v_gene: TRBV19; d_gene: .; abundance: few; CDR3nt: TGTGCCAGTAGTACCCGCCTCTCCTACGAGCAGTACTTC; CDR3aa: CASSTRLSYEQYF
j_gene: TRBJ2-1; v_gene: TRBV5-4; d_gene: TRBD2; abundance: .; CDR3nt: TGTGCCAGCAGCTTGCCTGGGACTAGCGGGAGATCCTACAATGAGCAGTTCTTC; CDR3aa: CASSLPGTSGRSYNEQFF
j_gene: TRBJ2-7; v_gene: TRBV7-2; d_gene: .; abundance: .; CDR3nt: TGTGCCAGCAGCCGCCGGGCCATTAACACTCAACTCCCCATCTACGAGCAGTACTTC; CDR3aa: CASSRRAINTQLPIYEQYF
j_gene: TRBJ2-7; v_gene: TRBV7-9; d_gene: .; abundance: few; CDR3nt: TGTGCCAGCAGCTTAGGCCCGGGTGAGGGGCGATACGAGCAGTACTTC; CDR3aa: CASSLGPGEGRYEQYF
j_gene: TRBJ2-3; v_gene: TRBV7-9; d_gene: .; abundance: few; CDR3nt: TGTGCCAGCAGCTTAGGCTCGGCAGGGAGGCCCACAGATACGCAGTATTTT; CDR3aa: CASSLGSAGRPTDTQYF
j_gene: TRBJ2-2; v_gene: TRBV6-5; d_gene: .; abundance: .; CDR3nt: TGTGCCAGCAGTTATGATGGCACCGGGGAGCTGTTTTTT; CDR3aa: CASSYDGTGELFF
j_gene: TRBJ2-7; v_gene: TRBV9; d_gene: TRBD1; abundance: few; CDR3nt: TGTGCCAGCAGCCCCAACCCCAGGGGGCGTACCCACGAGCAGTACTTC; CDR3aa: CASSPNPRGRTHEQYF
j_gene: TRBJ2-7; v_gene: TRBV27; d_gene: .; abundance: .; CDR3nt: TGTGCCAGCAGTTTATTGGGACCAAGCTACGAGCAGTACTTC; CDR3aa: CASSLLGPSYEQYF
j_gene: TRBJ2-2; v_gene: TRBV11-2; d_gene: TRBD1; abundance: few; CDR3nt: TGTGCCAGCAGCGGTGGACAGGGAGGCACCGGGGAGCTGTTTTTT; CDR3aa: CASSGGQGGTGELFF
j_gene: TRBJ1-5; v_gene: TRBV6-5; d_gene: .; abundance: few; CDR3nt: TGTGCCAGCAGTTACACCTACGGAGGACAGCCCCAGCATTTT; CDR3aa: CASSYTYGGQPQHF
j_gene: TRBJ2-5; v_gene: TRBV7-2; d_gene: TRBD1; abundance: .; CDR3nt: TGTGCCAGCAGGGACAGGGGGTCAGAGACCCAGTACTTC; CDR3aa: CASRDRGSETQYF
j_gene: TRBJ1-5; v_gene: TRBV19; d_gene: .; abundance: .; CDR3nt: TGTGCCAGTAGTCCCAGAGACAAGGGTTATAATCAGCCCCAGCATTTT; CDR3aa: CASSPRDKGYNQPQHF
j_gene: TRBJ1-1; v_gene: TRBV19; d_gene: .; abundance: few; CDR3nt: TGTGCCAGTAGGCCATTAGGGGGTCGGCCAGAAGCTTTCTTT; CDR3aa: CASRPLGGRPEAFF
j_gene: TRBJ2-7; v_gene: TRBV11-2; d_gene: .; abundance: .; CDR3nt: TGTGCCAGCAGCTTATCATCCTACGAGCAGTACTTC; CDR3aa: CASSLSSYEQYF
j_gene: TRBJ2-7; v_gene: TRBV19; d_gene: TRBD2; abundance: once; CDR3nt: TGTGCCAGTAGTCGGACTAGCGGGAGTAGCTCCTACGAGCAGTACTTC; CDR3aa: CASSRTSGSSSYEQYF
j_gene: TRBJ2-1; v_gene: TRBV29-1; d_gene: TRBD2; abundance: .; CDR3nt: TGCAGCGTGGAGGGGACTACGAGCTCCTACAATGAGCAGTTCTTC; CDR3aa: CSVEGTTSSYNEQFF
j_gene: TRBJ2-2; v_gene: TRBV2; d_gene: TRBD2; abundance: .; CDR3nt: TGTGCCAGCAGTATCTTAGCGGGAGGGCCGACCGGGGAGCTGTTTTTT; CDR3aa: CASSILAGGPTGELFF
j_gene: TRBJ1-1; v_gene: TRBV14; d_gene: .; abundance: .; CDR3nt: TGTGCCAGCAGCCAAGGTTTCGGGACATCGAACACTGAAGCTTTCTTT; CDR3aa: CASSQGFGTSNTEAFF
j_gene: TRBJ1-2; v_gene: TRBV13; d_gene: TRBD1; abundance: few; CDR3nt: TGTGCCAGCAGCTCCCCACCTAGACAGGGTTCCACCAACTATGGCTACACCTTC; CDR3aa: CASSSPPRQGSTNYGYTF
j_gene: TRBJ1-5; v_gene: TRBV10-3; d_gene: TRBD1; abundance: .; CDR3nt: TGTGCCACGAGCCGAGACAGGGCATCCAATCAGCCCCAGCATTTT; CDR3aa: CATSRDRASNQPQHF
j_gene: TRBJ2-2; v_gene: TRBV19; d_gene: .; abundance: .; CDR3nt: TGTGCCAGTAGTAACCCCCCAGGGGTGAACACCGGGGAGCTGTTTTTT; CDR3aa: CASSNPPGVNTGELFF